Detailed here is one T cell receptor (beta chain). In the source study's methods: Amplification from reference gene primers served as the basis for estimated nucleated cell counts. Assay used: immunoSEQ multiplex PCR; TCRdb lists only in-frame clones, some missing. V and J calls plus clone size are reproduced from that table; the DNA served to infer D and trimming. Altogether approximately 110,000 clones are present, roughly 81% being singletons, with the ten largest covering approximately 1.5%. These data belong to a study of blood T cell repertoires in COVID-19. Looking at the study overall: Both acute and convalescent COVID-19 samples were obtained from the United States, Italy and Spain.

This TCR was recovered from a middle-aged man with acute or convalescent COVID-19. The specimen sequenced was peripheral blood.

The CDR3 is CASSLGGNLALPNYGYTF. The CDR3 DNA reads as TGCGCCAGCAGCTTGGGGGGAAACCTAGCCTTACCTAACTATGGCTACACCTTC. The genes are TRBV5-1 and TRBJ1-2, with D unclear. V was shortened by 0 bases and J by 0 bases, with 18 bases between the two germline ends. The V gene's germline CDR1 is SGHRS and CDR2 YFSETQ. The CDR3 covers 18 residues.